This T cell receptor (beta chain) is drawn from a study of molecular identifiers for immune sequencing clone quantification. As for the study in general: In replicates, RNA from approximately 20,000 or 98,000 naive CD8 cells was divided five ways and four parts were sequenced.

This clonotype has only one observation. One junction end disagrees with the germline gene, perhaps due to a read error. Methods described previously were used for bulk TCR libraries, and listed TCR primers were applied. TCRdb analysed the PCR reads with MiXCR anew, one entry per CDR3 protein. The sample has approximately 680,000 distinct CDR3 sequences; 25% are singletons. Source material for naive CD8 libraries was roughly 18,000 to 1,000,000 sorted cells, with 10%, 30% or 50% RNA. Sorting recovered naive CD8 T cells on a CD8+CD4-CCR7+CD45RA+ profile. This CDR3 is 15 amino acids long. The germline V gene has CDR1 MNHNY and CDR2 SVGAGI (reference sequence).

This chain connects TRBV6-6 to TRBJ1-1; D gene ambiguous. This sequence originates from a human donor in good health. Some libraries in this study had Jurkat cell RNA spiked in. Input material: naive CD8+ T cells from blood, with Jurkat cell RNA spiked in. Subset specified: FACS-sorted CD8+CD4-CCR7+CD45RA+ naive T cells. CDR3 loop: CASCYSWAMNTEAFF. CDR3 in DNA: TGTGCCAGCTGTTACTCGTGGGCCATGAACACTGAAGCTTTCTTT.